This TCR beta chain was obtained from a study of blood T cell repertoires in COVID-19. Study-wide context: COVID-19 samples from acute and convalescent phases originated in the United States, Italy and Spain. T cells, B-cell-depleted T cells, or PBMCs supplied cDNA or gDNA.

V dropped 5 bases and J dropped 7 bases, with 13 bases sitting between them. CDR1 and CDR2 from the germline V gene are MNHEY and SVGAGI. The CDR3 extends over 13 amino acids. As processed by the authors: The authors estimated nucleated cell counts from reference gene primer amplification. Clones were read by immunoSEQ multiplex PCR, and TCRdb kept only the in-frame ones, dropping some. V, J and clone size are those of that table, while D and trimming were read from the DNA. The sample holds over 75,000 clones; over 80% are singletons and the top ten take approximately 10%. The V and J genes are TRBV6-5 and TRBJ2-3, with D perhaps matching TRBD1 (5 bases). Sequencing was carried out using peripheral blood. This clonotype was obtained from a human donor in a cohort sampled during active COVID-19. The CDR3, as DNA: TGTGCCAGCAGTCCCGCAGGGCTAAATACGCAGTATTTT. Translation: CASSPAGLNTQYF.